The 17 T cell receptor beta chains presented below share a single source sample, sequenced in a study of shared clonotypes between healthy human individuals. The assay was immunoSEQ multiplex PCR, and TCRdb's table has in-frame clones only and misses some. This sample carries around 430,000 clones, roughly 83% of them seen once, and the ten largest clones take approximately 13%. Sequenced: PBMCs. Every receptor here comes from a woman in her forties in good health. Some clones in this sample may be carry-over from other donors' samples.

This chain links TRBV10-3 with TRBJ2-5; D ambiguous. The last part of the DNA fits TRBJ2-7 better; the J call may be wrong. Germline CDR1 is ENHRY and CDR2 is SYGVKD. The CDR3 totals 13 residues. The CDR3 DNA reads TGTGCCATCAGGACGGGTCCAGGTGGCGAGCAGTACTTC. As protein: CAIRTGPGGEQYF.

As regards this clone: This likely came from a read error, as a far larger clone is one base away. V and J are TRBV28 and TRBJ1-2; TRBD1 matches at 7 bases. Germline loops: CDR1 MDHEN, CDR2 SYDVKM. This CDR3 region has 14 residues. This CDR3 reads CASRTTGVRYDYTF. In DNA, the CDR3 is TGTGCCAGCAGAACTACAGGGGTCCGGTATGACTACACCTTC.

This clone was recorded at least ten times. In this CDR3 the conserved last residue, phenylalanine or tryptophan, is missing, so a read error is likely. Because the CDR3's place on the DNA is in doubt, the DNA is left out and the CDR3 is given as listed by TCRdb. The genes are TRBV30 and TRBJ2-7; TRBD2, as called in the table, went unchecked against the DNA. The CDR3 spans 13 residues, counting both ends. CDR1 is GTSNPN, CDR2 SVGIG, per germline (reference sequence). CDR3 sequence: CAWTTGRDNGLRI.

The rearrangement joins TRBV5-1 to TRBJ2-7; D may correspond to TRBD1 or TRBD2 (6 bases each). Germline loops: CDR1 SGHRS, CDR2 YFSETQ. V lost 1 base, J lost 4 bases, and 12 bases lay in between. The CDR3 totals 14 residues. The CDR3 DNA follows: TGCGCCAGCAGCTTGTCCACAGGGAGGTACGAGCAGTACTTC. Its protein is CASSLSTGRYEQYF.

The chain combines TRBV19 with TRBJ2-1, with 10 bases lining up with TRBD2. V lost 7 bases, J lost 3 bases, and 6 bases stayed unmatched. The CDR3 has 15 amino acids. Germline loops: CDR1 LNHDA, CDR2 SQIVND (reference sequence). The CDR3 reads CASTPGLAFYNEQFF. Written as DNA, the CDR3 is TGTGCCAGTACCCCGGGACTAGCGTTCTACAATGAGCAGTTCTTC.

The chain employs TRBV15 and TRBJ1-2, with 12 bases identical to TRBD1. V shed 1 base and J 4 bases; nucleotides not matched to a gene: 4. Germline CDR1 and CDR2: LNHNV and YYDKDF (reference sequence). There are 16 residues in the CDR3. CDR3 bases: TGTGCCACCAGCAGAGTTGGGACAGGGGGCGGCTATGGCTACACCTTC. This encodes CATSRVGTGGGYGYTF.

The chain carries TRBV4-1 and TRBJ2-5, with D perhaps being TRBD1 or TRBD2 (5 bases each). The germline gives CDR1 MGHRA, CDR2 YSYEKL. This CDR3 region has 15 residues. The germline V and J ends were trimmed by 4 bases and 0 bases, with 12 bases remaining between them. The CDR3 nucleotides read TGCGCCAGCAGCCCCTCAGGGACGGACCAAGAGACCCAGTACTTC. This codes for CASSPSGTDQETQYF.

The chain uses TRBV7-2 and TRBJ1-3, with a tentative D call TRBD1 (5 bases). The ends were cut back, 1 base at V and 0 bases at J, with 10 bases in the middle. The CDR3 runs 16 residues. CDR1 SGHTA and CDR2 FQGNSA come from the germline V gene. CDR3 bases: TGTGCCAGCAGCTTAGTATCAGGGCCCTCTGGAAACACCATATATTTT. It specifies CASSLVSGPSGNTIYF. The full variable domain, rest sourced from reference TRBV7-2 and TRBJ1-3, is GAGVSQSPSNKVTEKGKDVELRCDPISGHTALYWYRQSLGQGLEFLIYFQGNSAPDKSGLPSDRFSAERTGGSVSTLTIQRTQQEDSAVYLCASSLVSGPSGNTIYFGEGSWLTVV.

This sequence joins TRBV2 and TRBJ2-7, with 9 bases matching TRBD1. This CDR3 region has 13 residues. Trimming at V came to 6 bases and at J to 4 bases, leaving 4 bases not matched to a gene. CDR1 and CDR2 from the germline V gene are SNHLY and FYNNEI. The CDR3 here is CASREDRGYEQYF. As DNA, the CDR3 is TGTGCCAGCAGGGAGGACAGGGGATACGAGCAGTACTTC.

Only one count was recorded for this clone. V and J are TRBV7-2 and TRBJ2-1; TRBD2 agrees at 8 bases. Germline V CDR1 and CDR2: SGHTA, FQGNSA. V shed 1 base, J shed 6 bases, and the junction held 5 bases outside the gene matches. The CDR3 totals 15 residues. The CDR3, as DNA: TGTGCCAGCAGCTTAGGTCTAGCGGGTCTCAATGAGCAGTTCTTC. Residues: CASSLGLAGLNEQFF.

This clone has only a few counts. The V call is TRBV20-1, the J call TRBJ1-1; tentative D call: TRBD1 (6 bases). This CDR3 spans 11 amino acids. CDR1 is DFQATT, CDR2 SNEGSKA, per germline (reference sequence). Trimming removed 7 bases at V and 3 bases at J, with 9 bases between. This chain's CDR3 is CSVGADTEAFF. The DNA for the CDR3 is TGCAGTGTGGGGGCAGACACTGAAGCTTTCTTT.

V and J are TRBV9 and TRBJ1-2; no clear D gene. Per germline, CDR1 SGDLS and CDR2 YYNGEE. V was trimmed by 0 bases and J by 3 bases, leaving 9 bases between them. This CDR3 comprises 14 residues. CDR3 nucleotide sequence: TGTGCCAGCAGCGTAGACAGTGACGACTATGGCTACACCTTC. Amino acid sequence: CASSVDSDDYGYTF.

This clone showed up just once. The same CDR3 is also encoded by other DNA sequences in this sample. The gene calls are TRBV7-9 and TRBJ2-3, with TRBD1 identical over 7 bases. The germline CDR1 and CDR2 sequences are SEHNR and FQNEAQ (reference sequence). With 3 bases clipped from V and 2 bases from J, the junction kept 2 bases outside the gene matches. The CDR3 contains 14 residues. The CDR3 DNA sequence: TGTGCCAGCAGCTTGGGACAGATCACAGATACGCAGTATTTT. This gives the protein CASSLGQITDTQYF.

In regard to this clone: A read error is possible here, since a much larger clone lies one base away. Within the sample, other DNA sequences also encode this same CDR3. V and J are TRBV6-6 and TRBJ2-2; possibly TRBD1 for D (6 bases). The V gene lost 6 bases and the J gene lost 5 bases, with 16 bases spanning the gap. This CDR3 region has 15 residues. Germline V gene lookup returns CDR1 MNHNY and CDR2 SVGAGI (reference sequence). The chain's CDR3 is CASRPQGSGTGELFF. DNA for the CDR3: TGTGCCAGCAGGCCACAGGGCTCGGGTACCGGGGAGCTGTTTTTT.

The sample holds one count of this clone. The J gene is TRBJ2-7, the V gene TRBV1; the table's D call, TRBD2, was not checked against the DNA. TRBV1 is labeled a pseudogene. The CDR3 spans 18 residues. DNA for the CDR3: TGCACCAGCAGCCAAGGGAGACTAGCGGGCCTTTTTATCTACGAGCAGTACTTC. This encodes CTSSQGRLAGLFIYEQYF.

This clone was recorded once. The CDR3 here is CASSRSGGEAFF. The CDR3, as DNA: TGTGCCAGCAGCCGGTCAGGTGGTGAAGCTTTCTTT. The rearrangement uses TRBV5-6 and TRBJ1-1; D gene unclear. This CDR3 comprises 12 residues. Per the germline V gene, CDR1 is SGHDT and CDR2 is YYEEEE. The V and J ends lost 4 bases and 7 bases respectively, with 11 bases between them. The full variable domain, with the rest looked up from reference TRBV5-6 and TRBJ1-1, is DAGVTQSPTHLIKTRGQQVTLRCSPKSGHDTVSWYQQALGQGPQFIFQYYEEEERQRGNFPDRFSGHQFPNYSSELNVNALLLGDSALYLCASSRSGGEAFFGQGTRLTVV.

V and J are TRBV6-1 and TRBJ2-3; D gene unclear. The V end lost 2 bases, the J end lost 4 bases, and 13 bases lay between the germline ends. The CDR3 has 15 residues. The germline V gene encodes CDR1 MNHNS and CDR2 SASEGT. The DNA of the CDR3 is TGTGCCAGCAGTGAAATGGCCCGAGGTCCAGATACGCAGTATTTT. Translation gives CASSEMARGPDTQYF.